The clone carrying this T cell receptor beta chain appeared a single time. What it recognizes is unknown. The data belong to a study of T cell responses to AZD1222 COVID-19 vaccine. Study-wide points: Donors in the cohort were predominantly white British and more often female, and clonal diversity was possibly underestimated.

Profiling relied on immunoSEQ multiplex PCR, and the TCRdb table lists in-frame clones only, not all of them. The sample has about 81,000 clones, about 89% seen once. The CDR3 has 17 amino acids. Germline lookup yields CDR1 MDHEN and CDR2 SYDVKM. The V and J ends lost 6 bases and 4 bases, in that order; junction bases with no gene match: 12. The V call is TRBV28, the J call TRBJ1-5; 10 bases match TRBD1. The clonotype comes from an adult who received the AZD1222 COVID-19 vaccine. The material sequenced was peripheral blood, taken 28 days after the second AZD1222 dose. The DNA for the CDR3 is TGTGCCAGCAGCCTCGACCGACAGGGGGCTAGTAATCAGCCCCAGCATTTT. Protein sequence: CASSLDRQGASNQPQHF.